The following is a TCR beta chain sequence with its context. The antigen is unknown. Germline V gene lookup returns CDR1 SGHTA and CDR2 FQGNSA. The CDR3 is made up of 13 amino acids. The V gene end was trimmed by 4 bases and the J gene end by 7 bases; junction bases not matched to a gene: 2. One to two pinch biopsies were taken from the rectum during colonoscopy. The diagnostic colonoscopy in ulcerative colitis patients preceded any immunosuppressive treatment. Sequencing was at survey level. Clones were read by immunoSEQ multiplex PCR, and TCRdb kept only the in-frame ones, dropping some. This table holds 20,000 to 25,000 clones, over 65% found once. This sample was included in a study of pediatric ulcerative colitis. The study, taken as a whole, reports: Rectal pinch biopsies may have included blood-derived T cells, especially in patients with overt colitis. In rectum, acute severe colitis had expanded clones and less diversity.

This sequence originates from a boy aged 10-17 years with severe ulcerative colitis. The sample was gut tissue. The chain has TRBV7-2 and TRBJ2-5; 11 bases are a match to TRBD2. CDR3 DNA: TGTGCCAGCAGCTCCGGGACTAGCGGGACCCAGTACTTC. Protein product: CASSSGTSGTQYF.